The entry below describes one T cell receptor beta chain. This sample was included in a study of blood T cell repertoires in COVID-19. Overall study: There were acute and convalescent COVID-19 samples, and they came from the United States, Italy and Spain. In each case, the material was cDNA or gDNA derived from T cells, B-cell-depleted T cells, or PBMCs.

The CDR3 spans 18 residues. Clones were sequenced by immunoSEQ multiplex PCR, and TCRdb holds only the in-frame ones, with some missing. The table lists 150,000 to 200,000 clones, almost 80% of them singletons. Sequenced: peripheral blood. The genes are TRBV21-1 and TRBJ2-7; the table gives TRBD2 as D, unverified against the DNA. TRBV21-1 is a pseudogene. The sequence derives from a man in his 60s with active or convalescent COVID-19. CDR3 residues: CASSKDQGVAGEFYEQYF. CDR3 nucleotides: TGTGCCAGCAGCAAAGATCAAGGAGTAGCGGGGGAATTCTACGAGCAGTACTTC.